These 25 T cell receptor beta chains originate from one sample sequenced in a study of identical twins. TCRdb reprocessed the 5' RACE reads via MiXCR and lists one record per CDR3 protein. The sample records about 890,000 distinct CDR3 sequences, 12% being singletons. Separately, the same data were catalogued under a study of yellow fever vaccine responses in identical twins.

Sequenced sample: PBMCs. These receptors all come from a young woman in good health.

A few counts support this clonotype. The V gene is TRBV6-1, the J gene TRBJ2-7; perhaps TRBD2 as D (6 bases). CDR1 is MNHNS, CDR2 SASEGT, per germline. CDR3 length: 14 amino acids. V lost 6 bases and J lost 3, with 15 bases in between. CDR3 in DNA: TGTGCCAGCAGCCCCCAGGAGGGCTACTACGAGCAGTACTTC. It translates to CASSPQEGYYEQYF.

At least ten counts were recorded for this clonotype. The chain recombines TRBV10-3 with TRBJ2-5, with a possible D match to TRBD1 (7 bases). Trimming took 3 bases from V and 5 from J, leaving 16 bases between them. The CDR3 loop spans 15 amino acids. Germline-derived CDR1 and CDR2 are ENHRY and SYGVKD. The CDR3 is CAISDAGGKEETQYF. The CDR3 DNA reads TGTGCCATCAGTGACGCAGGGGGGAAAGAGGAGACCCAGTACTTC.

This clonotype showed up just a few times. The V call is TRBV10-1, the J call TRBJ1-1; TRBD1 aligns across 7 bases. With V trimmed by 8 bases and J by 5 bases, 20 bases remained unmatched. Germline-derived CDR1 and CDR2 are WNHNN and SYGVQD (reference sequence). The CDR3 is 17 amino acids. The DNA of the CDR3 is TGCGCCAGCCGTATCCCAACCGGACAGGTGATGTGGACTGAAGCTTTCTTT. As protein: CASRIPTGQVMWTEAFF.

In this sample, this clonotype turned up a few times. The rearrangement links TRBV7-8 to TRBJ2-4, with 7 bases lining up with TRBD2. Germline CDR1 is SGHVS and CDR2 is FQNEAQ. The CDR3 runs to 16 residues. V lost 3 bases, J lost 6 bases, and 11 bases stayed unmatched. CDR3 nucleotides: TGTGCCAGCAGCTTGGGGGAGCGGGGTCGCGGAAACATTCAGTACTTC. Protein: CASSLGERGRGNIQYF.

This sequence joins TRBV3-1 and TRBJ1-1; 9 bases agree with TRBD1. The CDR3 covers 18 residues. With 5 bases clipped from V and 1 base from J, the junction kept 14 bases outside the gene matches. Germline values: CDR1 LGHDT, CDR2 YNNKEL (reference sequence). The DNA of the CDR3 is TGTGCCAGCAGCTCCCCGACTGGACAGGGGCGGTGGAACACTGAAGCTTTCTTT. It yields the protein CASSSPTGQGRWNTEAFF. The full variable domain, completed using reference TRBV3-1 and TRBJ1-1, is DTAVSQTPKYLVTQMGNDKSIKCEQNLGHDTMYWYKQDSKKFLKIMFSYNNKELIINETVPNRFSPKSPDKAHLNLHINSLELGDSAVYFCASSSPTGQGRWNTEAFFGQGTRLTVV.

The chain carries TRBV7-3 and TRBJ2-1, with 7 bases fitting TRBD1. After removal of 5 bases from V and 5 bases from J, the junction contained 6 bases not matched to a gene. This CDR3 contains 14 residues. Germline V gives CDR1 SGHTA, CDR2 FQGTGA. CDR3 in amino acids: CASSSQGQNNEQFF. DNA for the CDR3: TGTGCCAGCAGCAGCCAGGGACAGAACAATGAGCAGTTCTTC.

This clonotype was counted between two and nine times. DNA of the CDR3: TGTGCCAGCAGGACCGGGACAGGGGGTGGGAGGCAGTACTTC. This gives the protein CASRTGTGGGRQYF. The chain joins TRBV2 to TRBJ2-7; 11 bases align to TRBD1. Germline CDR1 reads SNHLY; CDR2 reads FYNNEI. CDR3 length equals 14 residues. V gave up 6 bases and J gave up 9 bases; unmatched junction bases: 10.

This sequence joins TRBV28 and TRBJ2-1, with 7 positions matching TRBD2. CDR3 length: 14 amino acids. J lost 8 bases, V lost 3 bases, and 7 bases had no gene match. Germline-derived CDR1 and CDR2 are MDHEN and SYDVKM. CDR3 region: CASSFGGSAYEQFF. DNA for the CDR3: TGTGCCAGCAGTTTCGGGGGGAGCGCCTATGAGCAGTTCTTC.

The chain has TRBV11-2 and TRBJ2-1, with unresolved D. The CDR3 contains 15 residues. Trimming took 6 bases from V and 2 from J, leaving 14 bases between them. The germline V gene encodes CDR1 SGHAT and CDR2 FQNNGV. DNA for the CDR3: TGTGCCAGCAGGCCAAGCGAACACCCCTACAATGAGCAGTTCTTC. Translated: CASRPSEHPYNEQFF.

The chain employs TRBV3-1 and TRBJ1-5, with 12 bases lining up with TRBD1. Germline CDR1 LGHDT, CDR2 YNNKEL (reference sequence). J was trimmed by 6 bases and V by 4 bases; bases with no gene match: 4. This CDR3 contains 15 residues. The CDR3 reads CASSRGTGGGQPQHF. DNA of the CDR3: TGTGCCAGCAGCCGCGGGACAGGGGGCGGTCAGCCCCAGCATTTT.

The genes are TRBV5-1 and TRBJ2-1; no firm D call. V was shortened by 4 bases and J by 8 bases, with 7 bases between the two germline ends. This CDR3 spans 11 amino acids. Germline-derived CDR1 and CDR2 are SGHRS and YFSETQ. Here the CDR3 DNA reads TGCGCCAGCAGCGAGTATCATGAGCAGTTCTTC. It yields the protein CASSEYHEQFF.

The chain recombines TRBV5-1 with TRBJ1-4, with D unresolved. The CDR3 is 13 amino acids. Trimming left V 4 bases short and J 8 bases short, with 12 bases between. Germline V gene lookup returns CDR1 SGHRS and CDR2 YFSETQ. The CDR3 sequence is CASSPALGEKLFF. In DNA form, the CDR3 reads TGCGCCAGCAGCCCGGCCTTGGGGGAAAAACTGTTTTTT.

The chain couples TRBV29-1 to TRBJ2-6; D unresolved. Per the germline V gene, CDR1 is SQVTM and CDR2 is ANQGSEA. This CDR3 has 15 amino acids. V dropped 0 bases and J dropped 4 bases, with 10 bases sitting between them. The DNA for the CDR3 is TGCAGCGTTGAAGATCCGGGTAAGGGGGCCAACGTCCTGACTTTC. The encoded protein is CSVEDPGKGANVLTF.

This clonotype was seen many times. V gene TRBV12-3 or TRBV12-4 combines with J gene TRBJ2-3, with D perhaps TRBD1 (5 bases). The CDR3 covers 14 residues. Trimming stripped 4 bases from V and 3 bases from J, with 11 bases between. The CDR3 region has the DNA TGTGCCAGCAGTTGGGGCCAGACGACAGATACGCAGTATTTT. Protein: CASSWGQTTDTQYF.

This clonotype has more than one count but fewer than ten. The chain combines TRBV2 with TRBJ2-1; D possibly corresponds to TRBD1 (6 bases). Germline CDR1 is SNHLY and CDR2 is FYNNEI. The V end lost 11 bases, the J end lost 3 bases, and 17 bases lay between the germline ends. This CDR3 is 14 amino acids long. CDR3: CAVKMGAVYNEQFF. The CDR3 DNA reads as TGTGCCGTCAAAATGGGGGCAGTCTACAATGAGCAGTTCTTC.

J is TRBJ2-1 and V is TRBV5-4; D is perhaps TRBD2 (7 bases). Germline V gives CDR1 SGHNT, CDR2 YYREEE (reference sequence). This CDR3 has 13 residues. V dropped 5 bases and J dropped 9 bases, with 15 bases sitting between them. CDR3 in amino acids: CASRIRGGGEQFF. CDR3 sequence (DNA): TGTGCCAGCAGAATTAGAGGGGGGGGTGAGCAGTTCTTC.

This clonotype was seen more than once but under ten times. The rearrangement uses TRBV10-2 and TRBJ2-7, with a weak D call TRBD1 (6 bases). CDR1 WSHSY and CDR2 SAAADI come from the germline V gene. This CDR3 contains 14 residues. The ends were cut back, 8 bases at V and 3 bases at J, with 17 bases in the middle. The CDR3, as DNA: TGCGCCAGCCCCCCGGACAGCAACCTCTACGAGCAGTACTTC. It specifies CASPPDSNLYEQYF.

CDR3 in DNA: TGTGCCAGTAGTATAGATCGAGGTAGCTGGAGGGAAAAAGAGACCCAGTACTTC. It is translated as CASSIDRGSWREKETQYF. The V call is TRBV19, the J call TRBJ2-5, with D possibly TRBD2 on 6 matching bases. Germline CDR1 is LNHDA and CDR2 is SQIVND (reference sequence). This CDR3 contains 18 residues. V lost 0 bases, J lost 3 bases, and 20 bases lay in between.

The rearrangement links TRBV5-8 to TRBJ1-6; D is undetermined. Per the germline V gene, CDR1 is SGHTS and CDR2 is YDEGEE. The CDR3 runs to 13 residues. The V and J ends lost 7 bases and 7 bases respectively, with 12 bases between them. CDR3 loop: CASPGILNSPLHF. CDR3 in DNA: TGTGCCAGCCCGGGGATTCTAAATTCACCCCTCCACTTT.

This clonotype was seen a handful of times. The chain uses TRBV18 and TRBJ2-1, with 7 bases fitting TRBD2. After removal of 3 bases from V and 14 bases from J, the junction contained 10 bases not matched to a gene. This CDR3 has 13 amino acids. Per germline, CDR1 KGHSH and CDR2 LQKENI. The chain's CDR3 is CASSPTERGTKFF. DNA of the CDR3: TGTGCCAGCTCACCCACCGAGCGGGGTACGAAGTTCTTC.

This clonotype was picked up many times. The CDR3 region has the DNA TGCGCCAGCAGCTGGGGGAGCAGTGGTGTGCAGACCCAGTACTTC. This encodes CASSWGSSGVQTQYF. V is TRBV5-1 and J is TRBJ2-5; D tentatively fits TRBD1 or TRBD2 (5 bases each). This CDR3 has 15 residues. Germline lookup yields CDR1 SGHRS and CDR2 YFSETQ. V lost 3 bases and J 6 bases, leaving 18 bases between the germline ends.

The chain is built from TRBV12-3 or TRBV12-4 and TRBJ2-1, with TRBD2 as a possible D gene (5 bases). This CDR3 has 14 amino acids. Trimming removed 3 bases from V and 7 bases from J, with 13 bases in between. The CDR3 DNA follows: TGTGCCAGCAGTTTCGGGGTCAGCCAGAATGAGCAGTTCTTC. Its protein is CASSFGVSQNEQFF.

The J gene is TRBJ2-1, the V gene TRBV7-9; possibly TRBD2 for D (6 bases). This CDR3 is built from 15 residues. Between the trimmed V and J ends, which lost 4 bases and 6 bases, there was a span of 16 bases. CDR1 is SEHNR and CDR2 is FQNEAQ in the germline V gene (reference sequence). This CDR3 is CASSSVRGLSNEQFF. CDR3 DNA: TGTGCCAGCAGCTCTGTACGGGGGTTGTCCAATGAGCAGTTCTTC.

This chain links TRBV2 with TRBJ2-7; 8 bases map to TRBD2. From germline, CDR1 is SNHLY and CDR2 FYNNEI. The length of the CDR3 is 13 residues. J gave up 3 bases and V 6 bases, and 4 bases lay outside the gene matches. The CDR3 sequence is CASSRAGVYEQYF. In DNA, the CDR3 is TGTGCCAGCAGCCGAGCGGGAGTCTACGAGCAGTACTTC.

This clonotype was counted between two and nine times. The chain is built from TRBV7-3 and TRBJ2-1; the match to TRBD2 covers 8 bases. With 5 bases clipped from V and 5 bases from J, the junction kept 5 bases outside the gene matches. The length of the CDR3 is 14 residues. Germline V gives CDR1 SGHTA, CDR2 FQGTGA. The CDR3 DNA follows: TGTGCCAGCAGCAAACGGGAGGGGAACAATGAGCAGTTCTTC. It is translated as CASSKREGNNEQFF.